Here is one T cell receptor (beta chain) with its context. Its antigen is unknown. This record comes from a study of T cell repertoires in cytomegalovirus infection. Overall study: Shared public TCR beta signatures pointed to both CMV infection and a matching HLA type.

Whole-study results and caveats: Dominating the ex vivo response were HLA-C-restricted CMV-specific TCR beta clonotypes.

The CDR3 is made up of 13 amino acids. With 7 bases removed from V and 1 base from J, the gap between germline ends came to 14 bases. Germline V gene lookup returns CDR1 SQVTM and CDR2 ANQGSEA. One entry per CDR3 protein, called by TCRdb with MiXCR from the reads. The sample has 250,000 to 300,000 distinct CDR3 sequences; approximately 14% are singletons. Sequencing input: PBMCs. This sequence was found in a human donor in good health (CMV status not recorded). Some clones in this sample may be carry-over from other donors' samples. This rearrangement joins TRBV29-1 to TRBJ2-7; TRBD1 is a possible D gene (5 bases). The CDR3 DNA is TGCAGCGCCGGTGCCAGGGATTCCTACGAGCAGTACTTC. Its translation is CSAGARDSYEQYF.